This TCR beta chain was profiled in a study of T cell repertoires in cytomegalovirus infection. As for the study in general: Both a matching HLA type and CMV infection were indicated by public TCR beta signatures. Findings and caveats of the study: The cumulative frequency of public TCR beta families identified carriers of CMV plus the relevant HLA. CMV-specific TCR beta clonotypes restricted by HLA-C were the ones dominating the ex vivo response.

From the reads, TCRdb called clonotypes with MiXCR, one entry per CDR3 protein. The sample lists about 300,000 distinct CDR3 sequences, approximately 8.9% occurring once. V lost 0 bases to trimming and J lost 6 bases, with 8 bases between them. The CDR3 covers 13 residues. Germline V gives CDR1 MNHEY, CDR2 SVGEGT. This clonotype was seen ten or more times. The antigen is undetermined. Sequenced: PBMCs. The clonotype was recovered from a human donor in good health (CMV status not recorded). Some clones in this sample may be carry-over from other donors' samples. This chain links TRBV6-2 or TRBV6-3 with TRBJ1-2, with D possibly matching TRBD1 (5 bases). The CDR3 DNA is TGTGCCAGCAGTTACTCAGGGGAAAATGGCTACACCTTC. Its protein is CASSYSGENGYTF.